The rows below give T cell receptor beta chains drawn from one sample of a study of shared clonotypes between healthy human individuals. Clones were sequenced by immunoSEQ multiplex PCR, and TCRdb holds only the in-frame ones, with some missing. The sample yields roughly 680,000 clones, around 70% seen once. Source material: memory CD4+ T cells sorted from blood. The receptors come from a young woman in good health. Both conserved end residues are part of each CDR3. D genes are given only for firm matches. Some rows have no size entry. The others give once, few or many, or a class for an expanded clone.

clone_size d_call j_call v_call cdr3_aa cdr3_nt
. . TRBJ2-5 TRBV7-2 CASSSYQETQYF TGTGCCAGCAGTTCATACCAAGAGACCCAGTACTTC
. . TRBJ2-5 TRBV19 CASNNEGGQETQYF TGTGCCAGTAACAATGAGGGGGGCCAAGAGACCCAGTACTTC
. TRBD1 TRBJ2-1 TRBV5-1 CASSSDRVLNYNEQFF TGCGCCAGCAGCTCTGACAGGGTCCTTAATTACAATGAGCAGTTCTTC
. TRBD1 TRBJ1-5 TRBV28 CASSPGTGGVNQPQHF TGTGCCAGCAGTCCCGGGACAGGGGGCGTCAATCAGCCCCAGCATTTT
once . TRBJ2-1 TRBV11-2 CASSPYYADEQFF TGTGCCAGCAGCCCATACTACGCCGATGAGCAGTTCTTC
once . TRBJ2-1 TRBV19 CASSSGTEGFREQFF TGTGCCAGTAGTTCAGGGACGGAGGGTTTCCGGGAGCAGTTCTTC
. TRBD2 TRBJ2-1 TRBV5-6 CASSSWWGGNEQFF TGTGCCAGCAGCTCCTGGTGGGGGGGCAATGAGCAGTTCTTC
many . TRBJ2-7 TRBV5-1 CASSLAPGSDEQYF TGCGCCAGCAGCTTGGCCCCAGGGAGCGACGAGCAGTACTTC
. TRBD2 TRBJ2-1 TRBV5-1 CASSLEAGRVGEQFF TGCGCCAGCAGCTTGGAAGCGGGAAGGGTTGGGGAGCAGTTCTTC
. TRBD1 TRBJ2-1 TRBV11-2 CASSFSGQNYNEQFF TGTGCCAGCAGCTTCTCGGGACAGAACTACAATGAGCAGTTCTTC
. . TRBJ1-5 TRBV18 CASSPTAVGQPQHF TGTGCCAGCTCACCAACAGCCGTCGGTCAGCCCCAGCATTTT
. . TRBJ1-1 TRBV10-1 CASSESRHTEAFF TGCGCCAGCAGTGAGTCCCGCCACACTGAAGCTTTCTTT
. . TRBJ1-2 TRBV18 CASSPVEGGGNYGYTF TGTGCCAGCTCACCGGTGGAGGGCGGGGGTAACTATGGCTACACCTTC
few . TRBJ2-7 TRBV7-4 CARVGWPRLSYEQYF TGTGCCCGGGTGGGGTGGCCAAGGCTCTCATACGAGCAGTACTTC
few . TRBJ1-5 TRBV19 CASTGGFDQPQHF TGTGCCAGTACGGGGGGCTTCGATCAGCCCCAGCATTTT
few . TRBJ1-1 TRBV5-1 CASSLEVETEAFF TGCGCCAGCAGCTTGGAGGTGGAAACTGAAGCTTTCTTT
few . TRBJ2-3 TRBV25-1 CASSERTDPRGGTDTQYF TGTGCCAGCAGTGAAAGGACCGACCCTAGAGGCGGCACAGATACGCAGTATTTT
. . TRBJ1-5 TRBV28 CASSLSVGSNQPQHF TGTGCCAGCAGTTTATCAGTAGGGAGCAATCAGCCCCAGCATTTT
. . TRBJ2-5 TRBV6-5 CASSVLEETQYF TGTGCCAGCAGTGTTTTAGAAGAGACCCAGTACTTC
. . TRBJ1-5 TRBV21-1 CASSKGGHPGSSVNQPQHF TGTGCCAGCAGCAAAGGGGGACATCCCGGATCTAGTGTTAATCAGCCCCAGCATTTT
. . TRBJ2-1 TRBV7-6 CASSLEAVSYNEQFF TGTGCCAGCAGCTTAGAGGCGGTTTCCTACAATGAGCAGTTCTTC
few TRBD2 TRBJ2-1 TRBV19 CASSSGLVRNEQFF TGTGCCAGTAGTTCGGGACTAGTTCGCAATGAGCAGTTCTTC
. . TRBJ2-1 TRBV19 CASSGHLEEQFF TGTGCCAGTAGTGGCCATTTGGAGGAGCAGTTCTTC
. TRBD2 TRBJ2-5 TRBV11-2 CASSQGLPETQYF TGTGCCAGCAGCCAGGGACTACCAGAGACCCAGTACTTC
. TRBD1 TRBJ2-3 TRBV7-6 CASKQGGYRSTDTQYF TGTGCCAGCAAACAGGGGGGATATAGGAGCACAGATACGCAGTATTTT
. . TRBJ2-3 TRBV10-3 CAIRVSSTDTQYF TGTGCCATCAGAGTTTCTAGCACAGATACGCAGTATTTT
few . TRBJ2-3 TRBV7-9 CASSLRGRRTDTQYF TGTGCCAGCAGCTTACGGGGCAGGAGGACAGATACGCAGTATTTT
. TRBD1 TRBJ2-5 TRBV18 CASSAGQDQETQYF TGTGCCAGCTCGGCCGGACAGGACCAAGAGACCCAGTACTTC
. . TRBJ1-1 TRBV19 CASSMSVEAFF TGTGCCAGTAGTATGTCCGTGGAAGCTTTCTTT
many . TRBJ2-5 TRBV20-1 CSARGKETQYF TGCAGTGCTAGAGGGAAGGAGACCCAGTACTTC
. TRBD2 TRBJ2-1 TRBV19 CATRSGNAGWNEQFF TGTGCCACCAGAAGCGGGAACGCTGGGTGGAATGAGCAGTTCTTC
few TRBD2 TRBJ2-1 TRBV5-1 CASSLDSGGYNEQFF TGCGCCAGCAGCTTGGACAGCGGGGGCTACAATGAGCAGTTCTTC
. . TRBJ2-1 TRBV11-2 CASSATSGWGEQFF TGTGCCAGCAGCGCGACTAGTGGGTGGGGTGAGCAGTTCTTC
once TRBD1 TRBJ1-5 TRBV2 CASSGRGLNSNQPQHF TGTGCCAGCAGTGGCAGGGGGCTAAATAGCAATCAGCCCCAGCATTTT
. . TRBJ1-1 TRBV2 CASKEDTEAFF TGTGCCAGCAAGGAGGACACTGAAGCTTTCTTT
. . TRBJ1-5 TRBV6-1 CASSEKPISQPQHF TGTGCCAGCAGTGAAAAGCCCATCAGCCAGCCCCAGCATTTT
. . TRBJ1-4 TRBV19 CASSILRQRPNEKLFF TGTGCCAGTAGTATCCTCCGACAGAGACCTAATGAAAAACTGTTTTTT
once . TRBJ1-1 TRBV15 CATSRDIQGNTEAFF TGTGCCACCAGCAGAGACATACAGGGGAACACTGAAGCTTTCTTT
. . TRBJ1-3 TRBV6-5 CASSTLSGNTIYF TGTGCCAGCAGCACCCTCTCTGGAAACACCATATATTTT
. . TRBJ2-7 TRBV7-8 CASSRDSQTEQYF TGTGCCAGCAGCCGGGACTCCCAGACCGAGCAGTACTTC
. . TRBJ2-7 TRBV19 CASSIRGEQYF TGTGCCAGTAGTATTCGTGGCGAGCAGTACTTC
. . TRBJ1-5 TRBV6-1 CASTRWGFNQPQHF TGTGCCAGCACGAGGTGGGGGTTCAATCAGCCCCAGCATTTT
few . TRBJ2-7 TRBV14 CASSQAGYEQYF TGTGCCAGCAGCCAAGCAGGCTACGAGCAGTACTTC
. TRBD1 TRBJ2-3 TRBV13 CASSFRQGAGSDTQYF TGTGCCAGCAGCTTCCGACAGGGAGCTGGATCAGATACGCAGTATTTT
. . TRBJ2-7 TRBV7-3 CASSLQASVEQYF TGTGCCAGCAGCTTACAGGCTTCGGTCGAGCAGTACTTC
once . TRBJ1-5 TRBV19 CASSDRPNQPQHF TGTGCCAGTAGCGACAGACCCAATCAGCCCCAGCATTTT
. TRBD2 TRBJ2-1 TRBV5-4 CASSFGLAVVYNEQFF TGTGCCAGCAGCTTTGGTCTAGCGGTAGTCTACAATGAGCAGTTCTTC
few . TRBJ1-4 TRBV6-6 CASSFMTTDNEKLFF TGTGCCAGCAGTTTTATGACAACAGACAATGAAAAACTGTTTTTT
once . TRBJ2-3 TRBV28 CASSSPPLASDTQYF TGTGCCAGCAGTTCTCCCCCTCTAGCGTCAGATACGCAGTATTTT